This TCR beta chain was sequenced during a study of blood T cell repertoires in COVID-19. Enrollees, roughly 18 to 90 years old, lived in 24 US areas. Categorization into cohorts depended on clinical history that participants reported. Unmatched junction bases numbered 1, after V lost 3 bases and J lost 1 base. Germline V gene lookup returns CDR1 SGHNT and CDR2 YYREEE (reference sequence). The CDR3 is 14 residues long. Per the original data handling: Researchers report that nucleated cell counts were estimated from reference gene primer amplification. TCRdb keeps only in-frame clones here, not all; method: immunoSEQ multiplex PCR. V, J and clone size are those of that table, while D and trimming were read from the DNA. This sample has under 250,000 clones, with 85% to 90% found just once.

This clonotype originated in a man aged 40-49 years who had recovered from COVID-19. Sequencing was performed on PBMCs or T cells enriched from blood (not recorded which). The chain has TRBV5-4 and TRBJ2-7, with 10 bases that match TRBD1. The CDR3 protein is CASSWTGGSYEQYF. For the CDR3, the DNA is TGTGCCAGCAGCTGGACAGGGGGATCCTACGAGCAGTACTTC.